Detailed here is one T cell receptor beta chain. The assay was immunoSEQ multiplex PCR, and TCRdb's table has in-frame clones only and misses some. The sample records hundreds of thousands of clones, 89% being singletons. This sample was included in a study of blood T cell repertoires in COVID-19. Across the study: Both acute and convalescent COVID-19 samples were obtained from the United States, Italy and Spain. From T cells, B-cell-depleted T cells, or PBMCs came the material, which was cDNA or gDNA.

The receptor was isolated from a woman in her 40s who had recovered from COVID-19. The sample comprised PBMCs or T cells enriched from blood (not recorded which).

The DNA for the CDR3 is TGTGCCAGCCGCCTAGAGCTCGGGGCCTACAATGAGCAGTTCTTC. Its protein is CASRLELGAYNEQFF. The chain joins TRBV28 to TRBJ2-1, with a possible D match to TRBD2 (5 bases). V gave up 8 bases and J gave up 2 bases, with 16 bases separating them. The CDR3 covers 15 residues. The germline CDR1 and CDR2 sequences are MDHEN and SYDVKM.